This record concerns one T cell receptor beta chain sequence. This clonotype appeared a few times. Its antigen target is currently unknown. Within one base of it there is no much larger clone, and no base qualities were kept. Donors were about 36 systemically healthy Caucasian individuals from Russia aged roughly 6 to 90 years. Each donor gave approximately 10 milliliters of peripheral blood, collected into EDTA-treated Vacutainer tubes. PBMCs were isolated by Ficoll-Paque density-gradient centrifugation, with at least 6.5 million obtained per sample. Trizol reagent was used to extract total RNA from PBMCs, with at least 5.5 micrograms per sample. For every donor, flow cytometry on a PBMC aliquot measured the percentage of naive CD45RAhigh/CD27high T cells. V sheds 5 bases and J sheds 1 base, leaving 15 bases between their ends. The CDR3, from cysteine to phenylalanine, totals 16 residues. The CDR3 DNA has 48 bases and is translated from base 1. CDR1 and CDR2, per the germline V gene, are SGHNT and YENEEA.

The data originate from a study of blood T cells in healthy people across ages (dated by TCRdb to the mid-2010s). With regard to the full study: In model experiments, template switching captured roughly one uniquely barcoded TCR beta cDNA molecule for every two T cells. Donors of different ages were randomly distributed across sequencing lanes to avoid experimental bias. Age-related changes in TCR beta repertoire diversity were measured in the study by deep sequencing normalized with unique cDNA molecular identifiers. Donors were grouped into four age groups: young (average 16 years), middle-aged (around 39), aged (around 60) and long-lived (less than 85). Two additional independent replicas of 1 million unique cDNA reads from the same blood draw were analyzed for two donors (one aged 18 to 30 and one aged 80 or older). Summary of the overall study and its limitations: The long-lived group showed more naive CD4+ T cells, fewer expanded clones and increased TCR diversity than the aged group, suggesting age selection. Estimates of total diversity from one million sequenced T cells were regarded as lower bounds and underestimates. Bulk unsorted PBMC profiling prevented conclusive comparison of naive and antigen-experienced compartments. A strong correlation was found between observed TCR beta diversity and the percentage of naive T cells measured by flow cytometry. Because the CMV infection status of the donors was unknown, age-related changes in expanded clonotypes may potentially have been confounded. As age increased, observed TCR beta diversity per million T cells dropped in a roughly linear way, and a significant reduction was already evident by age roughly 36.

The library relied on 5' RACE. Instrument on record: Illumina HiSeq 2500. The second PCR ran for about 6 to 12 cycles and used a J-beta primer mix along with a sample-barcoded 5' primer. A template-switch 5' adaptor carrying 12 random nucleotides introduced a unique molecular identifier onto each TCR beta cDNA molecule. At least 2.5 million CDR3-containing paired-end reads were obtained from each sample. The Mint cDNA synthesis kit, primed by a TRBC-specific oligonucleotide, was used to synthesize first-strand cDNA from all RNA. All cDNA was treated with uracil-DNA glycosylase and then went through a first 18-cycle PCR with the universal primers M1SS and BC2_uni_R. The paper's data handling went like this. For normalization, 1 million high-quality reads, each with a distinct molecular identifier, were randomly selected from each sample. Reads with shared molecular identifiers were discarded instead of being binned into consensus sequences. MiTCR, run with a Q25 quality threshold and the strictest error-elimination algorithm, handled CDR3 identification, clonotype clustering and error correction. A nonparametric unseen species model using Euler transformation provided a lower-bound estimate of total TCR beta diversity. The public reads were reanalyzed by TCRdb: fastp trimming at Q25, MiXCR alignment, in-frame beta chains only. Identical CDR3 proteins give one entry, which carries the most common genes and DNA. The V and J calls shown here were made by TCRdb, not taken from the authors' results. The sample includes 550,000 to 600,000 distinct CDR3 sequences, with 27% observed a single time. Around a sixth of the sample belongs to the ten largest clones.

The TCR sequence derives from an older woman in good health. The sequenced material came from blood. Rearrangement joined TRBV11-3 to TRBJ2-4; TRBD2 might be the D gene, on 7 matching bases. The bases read TGTGCCAGCAGCGGTACAGAGGGGGGGGCCAAAAACATTCAGTACTTC. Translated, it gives CASSGTEGGAKNIQYF.